This T cell receptor beta chain was captured in a study of control samples from healthy donors and cancer patients. The table came from immunoSEQ multiplex PCR; TCRdb's copy has only in-frame clones and leaves some out. In the table there are about 12,000 clones, more than 75% of which are singletons. The germline V gene encodes CDR1 MNHEY and CDR2 SMNVEV (reference sequence). The junction had 10 bases not matched to a gene; V was cut back by 5 bases and J by 4 bases. CDR3 length: 16 amino acids. The receptor was isolated from a male donor with melanoma. Sequencing input: formalin-fixed, paraffin-embedded tissue. The chain joins TRBV27 to TRBJ1-5; 8 bases line up with TRBD1. CDR3 in amino acids: CASSPIQGAGNQPQHF. The CDR3 bases are TGTGCCAGCAGTCCCATCCAGGGGGCGGGGAATCAGCCCCAGCATTTT.